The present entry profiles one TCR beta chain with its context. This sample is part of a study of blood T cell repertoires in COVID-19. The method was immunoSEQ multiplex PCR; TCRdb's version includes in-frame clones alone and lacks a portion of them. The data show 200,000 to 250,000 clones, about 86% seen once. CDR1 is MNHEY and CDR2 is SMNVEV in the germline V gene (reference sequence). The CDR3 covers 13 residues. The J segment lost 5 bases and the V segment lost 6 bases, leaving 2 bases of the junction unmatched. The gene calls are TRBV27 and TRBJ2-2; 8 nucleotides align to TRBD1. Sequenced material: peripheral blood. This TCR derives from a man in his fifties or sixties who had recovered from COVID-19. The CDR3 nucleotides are TGTGCCAGCAGGTGGACAGGGACCGGGGAGCTGTTTTTT. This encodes CASRWTGTGELFF.